This T cell receptor (beta chain) originates from a study of T cells in localized non-small cell lung cancer. CDR3 length: 14 residues. Germline-derived CDR1 and CDR2 are MGHRA and YSYEKL. The V end lost 1 base, the J end lost 4 bases, and 8 bases lay between the germline ends. Comment on this clone: As yet, its antigen is unknown.

The protocol was immunoSEQ multiplex PCR, while the TCRdb copy is restricted to in-frame clones and leaves out a portion. This sample has some 140,000 clones, with more than 70% found just once. Findings and limits, study-wide: Greater T cell density in blood accompanied longer overall survival.

The receptor was isolated from a female donor of 60 years or more with stage I lung adenocarcinoma. Here the sequenced sample was peripheral blood, taken before any cancer treatment. The rearrangement links TRBV4-1 to TRBJ1-3; no definite D call. In DNA, the CDR3 is TGCGCCAGCAGCCAAGGGTCGGGCGGAAACACCATATATTTT. Protein sequence: CASSQGSGGNTIYF.